Below, 26 T cell receptor beta chains from the same sample are listed, as sequenced in a study of sequential checkpoint blockade in melanoma. The protocol was immunoSEQ multiplex PCR, while the TCRdb copy is restricted to in-frame clones and leaves out a portion. The sample lists 25,000 to 35,000 clones; 86% were seen once. Specified treatment: randomized to nivolumab then ipilimumab (arm A) or the reverse (arm B). The sequences come from CD8+ T cells sorted from blood (inferred from file names), collected from a patient given nivolumab and ipilimumab in sequence. The receptor source for this set is a human donor with melanoma.

CDR3 protein: CAISHSTGGGEKLFF. In nucleotides, the CDR3 is TGTGCCATCAGTCACTCGACAGGAGGCGGCGAAAAACTGTTTTTT. The rearrangement joins TRBV10-3 to TRBJ1-4; maybe TRBD1 (6 bases). In germline, CDR1 is ENHRY, CDR2 SYGVKD. CDR3 length: 15 amino acids. The V end lost 5 bases, the J end lost 8 bases, and 18 bases lay between the germline ends.

The chain recombines TRBV27 with TRBJ2-5; 8 nucleotides agree with TRBD2. Germline CDR1 MNHEY, CDR2 SMNVEV (reference sequence). The CDR3 sequence is 14 residues long. Germline trimming cut 5 bases from V and 4 bases from J; bases unmatched to any gene: 6. The DNA for the CDR3 is TGTGCCAGCAGTCCCGGGACTAGGGGAGAGACCCAGTACTTC. It yields the protein CASSPGTRGETQYF.

The rearrangement links TRBV4-2 to TRBJ2-1; 14 bases map to TRBD2. CDR1 LGHNA and CDR2 YNFKEQ come from the germline V gene. This CDR3 has 16 residues. With 0 bases clipped from V and 8 bases from J, the junction kept 3 bases outside the gene matches. The CDR3 coding sequence is TGTGCCAGCAGCCAAGAGCCGGGACTAGCGGGAGATGAGCAGTTCTTC. This codes for CASSQEPGLAGDEQFF.

This chain joins TRBV10-3 and TRBJ2-5, with 14 bases matching TRBD2. Trimming removed 2 bases from V and 7 bases from J; junction bases left unmatched: 9. The CDR3 has 17 residues. Germline V CDR1 and CDR2: ENHRY, SYGVKD. CDR3 in amino acids: CAISEGTSGRSRWTQYF. The DNA for the CDR3 is TGTGCCATCAGTGAGGGGACTAGCGGGAGATCAAGGTGGACCCAGTACTTC.

This clone was detected once. The V and J genes are TRBV6-5 and TRBJ1-5, with D possibly matching TRBD1 (6 bases). The CDR3 has 15 amino acids. The V gene lost 4 bases and the J gene lost 0 bases, with 10 bases spanning the gap. Germline CDR1 and CDR2: MNHEY and SVGAGI. DNA of the CDR3: TGTGCCAGCAGTTCAGGGGCTTATAGCAATCAGCCCCAGCATTTT. This encodes CASSSGAYSNQPQHF.

The chain joins TRBV19 to TRBJ1-2; 7 nucleotides line up with TRBD1. Germline loops: CDR1 LNHDA, CDR2 SQIVND (reference sequence). V shed 4 bases and J 6 bases; nucleotides not matched to a gene: 17. There are 17 residues in the CDR3. The CDR3 DNA is TGTGCCAGTAGTACCCGACAGGGAAATTTACGGGGGAATGGCTACACCTTC. Protein: CASSTRQGNLRGNGYTF.

J is TRBJ1-6 and V is TRBV2, with TRBD1 matching 10 bases. Germline V CDR1 and CDR2: SNHLY, FYNNEI. The CDR3 length is 14 residues. V lost 6 bases, J lost 7 bases, and 3 bases stayed unmatched. This CDR3 is CASRPGQGNSPLHF. The DNA of the CDR3 is TGTGCCAGCAGACCGGGACAGGGGAATTCACCCCTCCACTTT.

V and J are TRBV4-3 and TRBJ2-7; 8 bases map to TRBD1. The CDR3 has 15 residues. Germline V gives CDR1 LGHNA, CDR2 YSLEER. Trimming at V came to 0 bases and at J to 2 bases, leaving 3 bases not matched to a gene. The CDR3 sequence: CASSQEGTGTYEQYF. CDR3 nucleotide sequence: TGCGCCAGCAGCCAAGAGGGGACAGGTACCTACGAGCAGTACTTC.

V gene TRBV11-2 combines with J gene TRBJ2-7, with D tentatively TRBD2 (5 bases). Germline V gives CDR1 SGHAT, CDR2 FQNNGV. Trimming took off 7 bases at V and 2 bases at J, with 15 bases between the two ends. The length of the CDR3 is 14 residues. The CDR3 nucleotides read TGTGCCAGCACCTTTGAAGGGAGACCCTACGAGCAGTACTTC. Amino acids: CASTFEGRPYEQYF.

The V gene is TRBV27, the J gene TRBJ2-3, with 9 bases matching TRBD1. Looked up from germline, CDR1 is MNHEY and CDR2 is SMNVEV (reference sequence). J was trimmed by 6 bases and V by 3 bases; bases with no gene match: 4. CDR3 length: 14 residues. The CDR3 is CASSFYRGLDTQYF. The CDR3 DNA sequence: TGTGCCAGCAGTTTTTACAGGGGGCTGGATACGCAGTATTTT.

This clone was recorded a few times. V usage is TRBV11-2 and J usage is TRBJ2-5; D possibly corresponds to TRBD1 (6 bases). This CDR3 region has 13 residues. Germline V lookup: CDR1 SGHAT, CDR2 FQNNGV. V lost 5 bases to trimming and J lost 2 bases, with 9 bases between them. This CDR3 reads CASSQDRQETQYF. The CDR3 DNA is TGTGCCAGCAGCCAGGACAGACAAGAGACCCAGTACTTC.

The CDR3 is CASSLVAGGYNEQFF. The DNA for the CDR3 is TGTGCCAGCAGCTTAGTAGCGGGAGGGTACAATGAGCAGTTCTTC. The chain has TRBV7-8 and TRBJ2-1; 11 bases map to TRBD2. CDR1 is SGHVS and CDR2 is FQNEAQ in the germline V gene. The CDR3 runs to 15 residues. The J segment lost 4 bases and the V segment lost 1 base, leaving 0 bases of the junction unmatched.

Regarding this clone: Distinct nucleotide sequences in the sample also encode this CDR3. The rearrangement uses TRBV27 and TRBJ1-5, with a weak D call TRBD1 (5 bases). The CDR3 sequence is 14 residues long. The V end was cut by 6 bases, the J end by 4 bases, with 13 bases between. CDR1 is MNHEY and CDR2 is SMNVEV in the germline V gene (reference sequence). The CDR3 region has the DNA TGTGCCAGCAGCCCCCGTCAGGGAAATCAGCCCCAGCATTTT. It translates to CASSPRQGNQPQHF.

V gene TRBV27 combines with J gene TRBJ2-1; D possibly corresponds to TRBD2 (5 bases). The CDR3 runs to 13 residues. The germline gives CDR1 MNHEY, CDR2 SMNVEV (reference sequence). Trimming took off 0 bases at V and 11 bases at J, with 11 bases between the two ends. The chain's CDR3 is CASSLSEARQQFF. The CDR3 DNA is TGTGCCAGCAGTTTATCGGAGGCCCGGCAGCAGTTCTTC.

The V call is TRBV13, the J call TRBJ2-7, with D perhaps TRBD1 (5 bases). The CDR3 length is 14 residues. Germline values: CDR1 PRHDT, CDR2 FYEKMQ (reference sequence). V lost 1 base, J lost 5 bases, and 12 bases lay in between. The CDR3 loop reads CASSLVARVNEQYF. The DNA of the CDR3 is TGTGCCAGCAGCTTAGTAGCCAGGGTGAACGAGCAGTACTTC.

This clone was recorded once. This chain connects TRBV29-1 to TRBJ1-1; tentatively, D is TRBD1 (6 bases). The V end lost 7 bases, the J end lost 2 bases, and 14 bases lay between the germline ends. The CDR3 loop spans 13 amino acids. CDR1 is SQVTM and CDR2 is ANQGSEA in the germline V gene. In DNA form, the CDR3 reads TGCAGCGGCAAGACAGGATTAAACACTGAAGCTTTCTTT. Its translation is CSGKTGLNTEAFF.

The rearrangement links TRBV10-3 to TRBJ2-5; D ambiguous. The CDR3 is 13 residues long. The V gene lost 2 bases and the J gene lost 5 bases, with 9 bases spanning the gap. Germline assignment: CDR1 ENHRY and CDR2 SYGVKD. The CDR3 region is CAISERPRETQYF. Here the CDR3 DNA reads TGTGCCATCAGTGAGAGACCGAGGGAGACCCAGTACTTC.

The chain uses TRBV4-3 and TRBJ2-1; D possibly corresponds to TRBD1 (5 bases). CDR3 length: 15 residues. Looked up from germline, CDR1 is LGHNA and CDR2 is YSLEER. The V end was cut by 0 bases, the J end by 4 bases, with 10 bases between. The CDR3 here is CASSQEGASYNEQFF. The CDR3 region has the DNA TGCGCCAGCAGCCAAGAAGGGGCCAGTTACAATGAGCAGTTCTTC.

V and J are TRBV2 and TRBJ2-7, with D possibly being TRBD1 (5 bases). The germline V gene has CDR1 SNHLY and CDR2 FYNNEI. CDR3 size: 13 residues. V was cut by 5 bases and J by 5 bases, with 13 bases left in between. The CDR3 DNA reads as TGTGCCAGCAGTTACATGGGCAGGGACGAGCAGTACTTC. The encoded protein is CASSYMGRDEQYF.

This chain uses TRBV11-2 with TRBJ2-7; D remains unclear. Trimming took 6 bases from V and 1 from J, leaving 10 bases between them. Germline lookup yields CDR1 SGHAT and CDR2 FQNNGV. CDR3 length: 13 amino acids. The CDR3 region is CASRLGGSYEQYF. In nucleotides, the CDR3 is TGTGCCAGCAGGCTAGGCGGATCCTACGAGCAGTACTTC. The whole variable domain, filled in from reference TRBV11-2 and TRBJ2-7, reads EAGVAQSPRYKIIEKRQSVAFWCNPISGHATLYWYQQILGQGPKLLIQFQNNGVVDDSQLPKDRFSAERLKGVDSTLKIQPAKLEDSAVYLCASRLGGSYEQYFGPGTRLTVT.

This clone was picked up a small number of times. The chain combines TRBV7-8 with TRBJ2-5; 9 bases match TRBD1. The CDR3 runs to 13 residues. Germline CDR1 and CDR2: SGHVS and FQNEAQ. V lost 3 bases to trimming and J lost 7 bases; unmatched junction nucleotides: 3. CDR3 nucleotides: TGTGCCAGCAGCTTGGACAGGGGCGGGACCCAGTACTTC. It is translated as CASSLDRGGTQYF. Full variable domain (outside the CDR3, taken from reference TRBV7-8 and TRBJ2-5): GAGVSQSPRYKVAKRGQDVALRCDPISGHVSLFWYQQALGQGPEFLTYFQNEAQLDKSGLPSDRFFAERPEGSVSTLKIQRTQQEDSAVYLCASSLDRGGTQYFGPGTRLLVL.

The rearrangement uses TRBV7-9 and TRBJ2-7; TRBD2 is a possible D gene (6 bases). CDR3 length: 18 amino acids. Looked up from germline, CDR1 is SEHNR and CDR2 is FQNEAQ (reference sequence). V lost 4 bases to trimming and J lost 1 base, with 23 bases between them. This CDR3 is CASSSREVAAEGSYEQYF. The CDR3 coding sequence is TGTGCCAGCAGCTCCAGAGAGGTAGCGGCGGAGGGGTCCTACGAGCAGTACTTC.

V gene TRBV19 combines with J gene TRBJ1-1; TRBD1 is a possible D gene (5 bases). CDR3 length: 14 residues. V was shortened by 7 bases and J by 7 bases, with 19 bases between the two germline ends. CDR1 is LNHDA, CDR2 SQIVND, per germline (reference sequence). CDR3 DNA sequence: TGTGCCAGTATCCCATGGGCAGGGTCGAATGAAGCTTTCTTT. Translating it yields CASIPWAGSNEAFF.

This sequence joins TRBV29-1 and TRBJ2-7; TRBD1 aligns across 10 bases. Germline CDR1 is SQVTM and CDR2 is ANQGSEA. The CDR3 loop spans 13 amino acids. V lost 5 bases, J lost 3 bases, and 4 bases stayed unmatched. The CDR3 DNA sequence: TGCAGCGTTCGGACAGGGGGAGTCTACGAGCAGTACTTC. Encoded protein: CSVRTGGVYEQYF.

This clone was recorded a few times. This chain connects TRBV11-2 to TRBJ2-1; 9 positions match TRBD2. CDR3 length equals 15 residues. Germline loops: CDR1 SGHAT, CDR2 FQNNGV. Germline trimming cut 2 bases from V and 6 bases from J; bases unmatched to any gene: 5. The CDR3 bases are TGTGCCAGCAGCTTAAGTAGCGGGGGCCCCAATGAGCAGTTCTTC. It translates to CASSLSSGGPNEQFF.

The chain recombines TRBV7-6 with TRBJ2-7, with D perhaps matching TRBD2 (5 bases). CDR3 size: 17 residues. V was pared by 5 bases and J by 3 bases, with 23 bases between. The germline V gene has CDR1 SGHVS and CDR2 FNYEAQ. CDR3 amino acids: CASSPWPVAGSDYEQYF. CDR3 DNA sequence: TGTGCCAGCAGCCCCTGGCCGGTGGCGGGTTCTGACTACGAGCAGTACTTC.